This TCR beta chain was obtained from a study of tumor-infiltrating lymphocytes in primary liver carcinoma. Reverse transcription of around 500 ng total RNA with a constant-region primer produced TCR beta cDNA. What produced the TCR beta libraries was three nested multiplex PCR rounds using slightly modified ARM-PCR. TRBV1-TRBV30 forward primers paired with a C-beta reverse primer drove the first two PCR rounds, around 10 cycles each. In TCRdb, the multiplex PCR reads were re-called with MiXCR into one record per CDR3 protein. The sample has roughly 86,000 distinct CDR3 sequences; 65% to 70% are singletons. V lost 2 bases to trimming and J lost 4 bases; unmatched junction nucleotides: 7. The germline CDR1 and CDR2 sequences are SEHNR and FQNEAQ (reference sequence). This CDR3 is 16 amino acids long. Co-extraction yielded RNA and DNA from roughly 20-30 mg of unsorted bulk tissue.

This chain joins TRBV7-9 and TRBJ2-1; 8 positions match TRBD2. Specimen: tumor-adjacent normal liver tissue. This clonotype originated in a man aged 40-49 years with primary liver carcinoma and hepatitis B virus infection. CDR3 in amino acids: CASSLTRSGSYNEQFF. The CDR3 nucleotides read TGTGCCAGCAGCTTAACCCGGAGCGGGAGTTACAATGAGCAGTTCTTC.